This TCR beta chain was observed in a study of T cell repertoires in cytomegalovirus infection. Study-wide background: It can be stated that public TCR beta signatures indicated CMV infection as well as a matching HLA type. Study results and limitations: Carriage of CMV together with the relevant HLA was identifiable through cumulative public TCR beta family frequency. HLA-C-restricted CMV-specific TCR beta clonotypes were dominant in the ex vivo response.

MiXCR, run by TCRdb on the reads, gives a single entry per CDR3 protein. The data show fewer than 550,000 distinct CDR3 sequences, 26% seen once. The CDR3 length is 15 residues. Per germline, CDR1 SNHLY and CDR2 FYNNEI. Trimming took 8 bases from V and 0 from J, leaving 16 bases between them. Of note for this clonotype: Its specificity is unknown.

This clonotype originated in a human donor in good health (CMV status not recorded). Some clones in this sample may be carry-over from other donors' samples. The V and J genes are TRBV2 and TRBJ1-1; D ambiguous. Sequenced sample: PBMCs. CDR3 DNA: TGTGCCAGCCGAAAGGGCGATCGTATGAACACTGAAGCTTTCTTT. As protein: CASRKGDRMNTEAFF.